This record concerns one T cell receptor (beta chain) sequence. Its antigen is as yet unknown. This entry comes from a study of cytomegalovirus exposure and HLA in healthy donors. V was pared by 5 bases and J by 1 base, with 3 bases of the junction left unmatched. The CDR3 has 14 residues. Per the germline V gene, CDR1 is SEHNR and CDR2 is FQNEAQ (reference sequence). Researchers ran the PCR with 60 Vbeta and 13 Jbeta primers. Sequencing used immunoSEQ multiplex PCR; TCRdb keeps in-frame clones, though not all of them. This sample yields fewer than 350,000 clones, of which 80% to 90% are seen a single time; about 2% belongs to the top ten. Findings and limits, study-wide: Associated with HLA alleles at 0.05 false discovery rate in a later analysis were 17,000 or so TCR beta sequences. TCR beta chains numbering some 160 were designated cytomegalovirus-associated. Among immune exposure information, only CMV serostatus was available. A missense variant in DCLRE1C was later tied to TCR beta V- and J-gene trimming.

The chain couples TRBV7-9 to TRBJ2-7; 9 bases line up with TRBD2. What was sequenced was PBMCs. The sequence was obtained from a woman aged 18-35 years in good health and CMV-seronegative. DNA of the CDR3: TGTGCCAGCAGCAGTAGCGGGGGTTCCTACGAGCAGTACTTC. Amino acid sequence: CASSSSGGSYEQYF.